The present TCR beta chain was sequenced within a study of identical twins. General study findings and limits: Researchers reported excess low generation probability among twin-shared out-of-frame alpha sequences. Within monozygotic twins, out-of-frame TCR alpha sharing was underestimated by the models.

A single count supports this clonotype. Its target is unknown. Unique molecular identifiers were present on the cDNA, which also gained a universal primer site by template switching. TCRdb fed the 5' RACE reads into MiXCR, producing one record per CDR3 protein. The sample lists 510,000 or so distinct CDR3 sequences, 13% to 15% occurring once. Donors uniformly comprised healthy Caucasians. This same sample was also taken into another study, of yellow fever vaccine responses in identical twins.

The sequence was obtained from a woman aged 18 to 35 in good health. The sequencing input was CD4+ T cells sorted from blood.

CDR3 nucleotides: TGTGCCAGCAGCCTGGGGGTCGCCGAGCAGTACTTC. Translation: CASSLGVAEQYF. The chain has TRBV5-5 and TRBJ2-7; D tentatively reads TRBD1 or TRBD2 (5 bases each). Deletions cut 4 bases from V and 6 bases from J, with 11 bases between. Germline V gene data show CDR1 as SGHKS and CDR2 as YYEKEE (reference sequence). The CDR3 is 12 residues long.